Shown below are 27 T cell receptor beta chains from a single sample sequenced in a study of cytomegalovirus exposure and HLA in healthy donors (dated by TCRdb to between 2016 and 2019). The library was built by means of the immunoSEQ multiplex PCR assay. For the multiplex PCR, a mixture combining 60 forward primers for TCR Vbeta segments and 13 reverse primers for TCR Jbeta segments was used. The table was pulled from immuneACCESS by TCRdb, which kept in-frame rearrangements only. Such tables lose some clones; where checked, under half of the loss comes from unresolved V genes, and the rest has no known cause. The sample includes more than 75,000 clones, with 70% to 80% observed a single time. Around 2.5% of the sample goes to the ten largest clones. The source material was PBMCs. These receptors all stem from a young man in good health and CMV-seronegative.

This chain joins TRBV6-5 and TRBJ1-5; 8 bases align to TRBD1. The CDR3 runs 15 residues. The germline gives CDR1 MNHEY, CDR2 SVGAGI. The trim removed 0 bases at V and 7 bases at J, leaving 5 bases unmatched. In DNA form, the CDR3 reads TGTGCCAGCAGTTACTCGATGACAGGGGCACAGCCCCAGCATTTT. This gives the protein CASSYSMTGAQPQHF.

The chain uses TRBV7-9 and TRBJ2-7; weak D call: TRBD1 (6 bases). The germline gives CDR1 SEHNR, CDR2 FQNEAQ (reference sequence). The CDR3 is 18 residues long. V was cut by 2 bases and J by 1 base, with 21 bases left in between. The chain's CDR3 is CASSLSGRGTITSYEQYF. The CDR3, as DNA: TGTGCCAGCAGCTTATCGGGTCGAGGGACAATTACATCCTACGAGCAGTACTTC.

The rearrangement joins TRBV15 to TRBJ2-3, with 8 positions matching TRBD2. CDR1 and CDR2 (germline): LNHNV, YYDKDF (reference sequence). The length of the CDR3 is 15 residues. V shed 5 bases, J shed 2 bases, and the junction held 6 bases outside the gene matches. CDR3 region: CATSSGLGPTDTQYF. The CDR3 DNA is TGTGCCACCAGCTCGGGACTAGGGCCCACAGATACGCAGTATTTT.

The CDR3 DNA reads TGTGCCAGCAGTTTCTCCCCGGGAGCGTCAAGGGGCGAGCAGTACTTC. Its protein product is CASSFSPGASRGEQYF. This sequence joins TRBV6-6 and TRBJ2-7, with a possible D match to TRBD2 (6 bases). Deletions cut 4 bases from V and 6 bases from J, with 22 bases between. Germline lookup yields CDR1 MNHNY and CDR2 SVGAGI (reference sequence). CDR3 length: 16 residues.

V gene TRBV27 combines with J gene TRBJ2-7, with D tentatively TRBD1 (5 bases). Trimming pared 10 bases from V and 7 bases from J, leaving 20 bases between. The CDR3 sequence is 13 residues long. Germline assignment: CDR1 MNHEY and CDR2 SMNVEV (reference sequence). CDR3 protein: CATSVRVSLEQYF. CDR3 nucleotide sequence: TGTGCCACCTCCGTCAGGGTATCCTTAGAGCAGTACTTC.

The rearrangement links TRBV25-1 to TRBJ1-3; perhaps TRBD1 as D (5 bases). CDR1 and CDR2 from the germline V gene are MGHDK and SYGVNS. Deletions cut 1 base from V and 5 bases from J, with 15 bases between. The CDR3 covers 16 residues. CDR3: CASSESGLMNRNTIYF. As DNA, the CDR3 is TGTGCCAGCAGTGAATCAGGGCTGATGAACCGAAACACCATATATTTT.

This clone turned up a few times. The chain carries TRBV11-2 and TRBJ2-1; D ambiguous. The CDR3 runs 15 residues. Trimming stripped 4 bases from V and 5 bases from J, with 15 bases between. Germline values: CDR1 SGHAT, CDR2 FQNNGV. CDR3 DNA sequence: TGTGCCAGCAGCTGGTCTTCTAGAGTGAACAATGAGCAGTTCTTC. Its protein is CASSWSSRVNNEQFF.

V usage is TRBV9 and J usage is TRBJ2-3; TRBD1 aligns across 7 bases. Germline V gives CDR1 SGDLS, CDR2 YYNGEE. The V gene end was trimmed by 2 bases and the J gene end by 1 base; junction bases not matched to a gene: 1. This CDR3 has 14 residues. In nucleotides, the CDR3 is TGTGCCAGCAGCGTTGGGACAGGCACAGATACGCAGTATTTT. Translated: CASSVGTGTDTQYF.

The rearrangement joins TRBV19 to TRBJ1-1; D perhaps matches TRBD1 (6 bases). From germline, CDR1 is LNHDA and CDR2 SQIVND (reference sequence). Trimming removed 5 bases at V and 1 base at J, with 8 bases between. The CDR3 contains 13 residues. The CDR3 loop is CASSVTGNTEAFF. CDR3 nucleotides: TGTGCCAGTAGTGTGACAGGGAACACTGAAGCTTTCTTT.

The chain carries TRBV18 and TRBJ2-6; D may be TRBD2 (5 bases). Trimming cost V 5 bases and J 4 bases, with 12 bases left between them. Germline CDR1 and CDR2: KGHSH and LQKENI. The CDR3 runs to 15 residues. This CDR3 is CASSAGVTGANVLTF. CDR3 DNA: TGTGCCAGCTCAGCCGGGGTGACCGGGGCCAACGTCCTGACTTTC.

The J gene is TRBJ2-1, the V gene TRBV6-5; D is ambiguous. Germline CDR1 is MNHEY and CDR2 is SVGAGI. Trimming stripped 7 bases from V and 4 bases from J, with 11 bases between. This CDR3 contains 13 residues. CDR3 nucleotides: TGTGCCAGCATGCAGAAACCATACAATGAGCAGTTCTTC. It translates to CASMQKPYNEQFF.

V and J are TRBV2 and TRBJ2-3; TRBD2 matches 9 bases. Germline V gene sequence: CDR1 SNHLY, CDR2 FYNNEI. CDR3 length equals 14 residues. Trimming took 8 bases from V and 1 from J; bases not matched to a gene: 4. The CDR3 loop is CASRWTSGTDTQYF. In DNA form, the CDR3 reads TGTGCCAGCCGGTGGACTAGCGGCACAGATACGCAGTATTTT. The variable domain in full, with the rest retrieved from reference TRBV2 and TRBJ2-3, is EPEVTQTPSHQVTQMGQEVILRCVPISNHLYFYWYRQILGQKVEFLVSFYNNEISEKSEIFDDQFSVERPDGSNFTLKIRSTKLEDSAMYFCASRWTSGTDTQYFGPGTRLTVL.

The chain has TRBV6-5 and TRBJ2-1; 8 bases match TRBD2. The junction had 8 bases not matched to a gene; V was cut back by 4 bases and J by 6 bases. The CDR3 is 15 amino acids. Per germline, CDR1 MNHEY and CDR2 SVGAGI. CDR3 protein: CASSSPGGKSNEQFF. DNA for the CDR3: TGTGCCAGCAGTTCCCCGGGAGGGAAGAGCAATGAGCAGTTCTTC.

The rearrangement joins TRBV6-1 to TRBJ2-5; no definite D call. Germline values: CDR1 MNHNS, CDR2 SASEGT. Between the trimmed V and J ends, which lost 1 base and 10 bases, there was a span of 16 bases. The CDR3 consists of 14 residues. The CDR3 is CASSEGHRDQDQYF. In nucleotides, the CDR3 is TGTGCCAGCAGTGAAGGGCACCGAGATCAGGACCAGTACTTC.

In its sample, this clone was seen a few times. This rearrangement joins TRBV5-6 to TRBJ2-1; D may be TRBD1 (6 bases). Trimming removed 0 bases at V and 9 bases at J, with 13 bases between. The CDR3 sequence is 14 residues long. The germline CDR1 and CDR2 sequences are SGHDT and YYEEEE. CDR3 in DNA: TGTGCCAGCAGCTTGGCGGGACAATATGGTGAGCAGTTCTTC. Protein sequence: CASSLAGQYGEQFF.

V and J are TRBV6-5 and TRBJ1-2, with D possibly matching TRBD1 (6 bases). The V end lost 5 bases, the J end lost 1 base, and 8 bases lay between the germline ends. The germline gives CDR1 MNHEY, CDR2 SVGAGI. CDR3 length: 13 residues. The CDR3 region has the DNA TGTGCCAGCAGTCGGACAGTTAACTATGGCTACACCTTC. It specifies CASSRTVNYGYTF.

A few counts support this clone. The rearrangement joins TRBV6-6 to TRBJ1-4, with a tentative D call TRBD1 (6 bases). The V gene lost 2 bases and the J gene lost 10 bases, with 17 bases spanning the gap. The CDR3 is 15 residues long. Germline V gene sequence: CDR1 MNHNY, CDR2 SVGAGI (reference sequence). CDR3 nucleotide sequence: TGTGCCAGCAGTTACATGCTCGGAGGGGGGGGAAAACTGTTTTTT. Its translation is CASSYMLGGGGKLFF.

The rearrangement joins TRBV21-1 to TRBJ2-3; the D segment call TRBD2 is taken from the table without a DNA check. TRBV21-1 constitutes a pseudogene. CDR3 length: 19 amino acids. In nucleotides, the CDR3 is TGTGCCAGCAGCAAAGTCCCCCCAAAGGAGCGGTCGGACACAGATACGCAGTATTTT. It yields the protein CASSKVPPKERSDTDTQYF.

This chain uses TRBV5-6 with TRBJ1-4; TRBD1 is a possible D gene (6 bases). The length of the CDR3 is 14 residues. V lost 3 bases and J 3 bases, leaving 9 bases between the germline ends. Germline loops: CDR1 SGHDT, CDR2 YYEEEE. CDR3 protein: CASSSGQPNEKLFF. The CDR3 region has the DNA TGTGCCAGCAGCTCTGGACAGCCTAATGAAAAACTGTTTTTT.

The gene calls are TRBV4-2 and TRBJ2-1; TRBD1 matches 10 bases. The CDR3 loop spans 16 amino acids. Germline V gene sequence: CDR1 LGHNA, CDR2 YNFKEQ. Trimming cost V 4 bases and J 7 bases; bases outside gene matches: 10. CDR3 coding DNA: TGTGCCAGCAGCCTATACGGGACAGGGGCCCCGAATGAGCAGTTCTTC. It is translated as CASSLYGTGAPNEQFF.

V usage is TRBV5-1 and J usage is TRBJ2-3, with 7 bases matching TRBD1. Germline V gives CDR1 SGHRS, CDR2 YFSETQ. Losses at the gene ends were 0 bases for V and 0 bases for J; bases not matched to a gene: 1. This CDR3 has 15 amino acids. For the CDR3, the DNA is TGCGCCAGCAGCTTGGTGGGACAGAGCACAGATACGCAGTATTTT. Protein: CASSLVGQSTDTQYF.

This clone showed up just once. This chain links TRBV23-1 with TRBJ2-1, with a tentative D call TRBD1 (6 bases). TRBV23-1 is filed as an ORF, its function uncertain. V gave up 6 bases and J gave up 4 bases, with 22 bases separating them. The CDR3 runs to 17 residues. The CDR3 region is CASSPRQVSPSYNEQFF. The DNA of the CDR3 is TGCGCCAGCAGCCCCCGACAGGTAAGTCCCTCTTACAATGAGCAGTTCTTC.

The chain has TRBV15 and TRBJ2-1; D may be TRBD2 (5 bases). The CDR3 extends over 16 amino acids. CDR1 and CDR2 from the germline V gene are LNHNV and YYDKDF (reference sequence). The V and J ends lost 4 bases and 9 bases respectively, with 22 bases between them. CDR3 nucleotides: TGTGCCACCAGCATCAGAGATGTCGCGCTTGCGGGTGAGCAGTTCTTC. Amino acids: CATSIRDVALAGEQFF.

The V gene is TRBV5-6, the J gene TRBJ2-1; 8 bases match TRBD1. From germline, CDR1 is SGHDT and CDR2 YYEEEE. CDR3 length: 14 amino acids. V gave up 2 bases and J gave up 6 bases; unmatched junction bases: 4. The CDR3 protein is CASSFPGQGNEQFF. The CDR3 DNA is TGTGCCAGCAGCTTTCCCGGACAGGGCAATGAGCAGTTCTTC. The full variable domain, its missing parts supplied by reference TRBV5-6 and TRBJ2-1, is DAGVTQSPTHLIKTRGQQVTLRCSPKSGHDTVSWYQQALGQGPQFIFQYYEEEERQRGNFPDRFSGHQFPNYSSELNVNALLLGDSALYLCASSFPGQGNEQFFGPGTRLTVL.

The V and J genes are TRBV27 and TRBJ1-5; the D gene is possibly TRBD1 (6 bases). V lost 6 bases to trimming and J lost 4 bases, with 13 bases between them. The CDR3 consists of 14 residues. Germline V gene lookup returns CDR1 MNHEY and CDR2 SMNVEV (reference sequence). CDR3 loop: CASSPDRINQPQHF. CDR3 coding DNA: TGTGCCAGCAGCCCGGACAGAATTAATCAGCCCCAGCATTTT.

This CDR3 is CASSPGPQGVGNTIYF. CDR3 DNA: TGTGCCAGCAGCCCTGGGCCACAGGGGGTCGGAAACACCATATATTTT. The chain employs TRBV7-6 and TRBJ1-3; 8 bases align to TRBD1. The CDR3 contains 16 residues. V was clipped by 5 bases and J by 4 bases; unmatched bases: 10. Germline V gene sequence: CDR1 SGHVS, CDR2 FNYEAQ.

This chain uses TRBV6-1 with TRBJ2-4; weak D call: TRBD2 (6 bases). The CDR3 covers 14 residues. CDR1 is MNHNS and CDR2 is SASEGT in the germline V gene. The V end was cut by 7 bases, the J end by 12 bases, with 22 bases between. The CDR3 region has the DNA TGTGCCAGCATGGACGGTAGAATGGAGGGAGCTCAGTACTTC. As protein: CASMDGRMEGAQYF.